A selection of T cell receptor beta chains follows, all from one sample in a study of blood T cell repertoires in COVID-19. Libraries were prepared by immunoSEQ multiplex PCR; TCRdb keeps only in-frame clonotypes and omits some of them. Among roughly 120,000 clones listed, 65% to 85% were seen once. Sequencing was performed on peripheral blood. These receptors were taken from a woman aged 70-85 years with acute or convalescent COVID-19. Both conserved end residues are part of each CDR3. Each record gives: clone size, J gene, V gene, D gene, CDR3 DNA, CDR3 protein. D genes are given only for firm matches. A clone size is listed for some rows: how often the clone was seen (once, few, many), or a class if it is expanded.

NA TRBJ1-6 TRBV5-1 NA TGCGCCAGCAGCCCCCTCGGGGGGCAGAGTTCACCCCTCCACTTT CASSPLGGQSSPLHF
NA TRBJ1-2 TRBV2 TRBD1 TGTGCCAGCAGCCCCCAACGAGTTAGACAGGGCGGTGGCTACACCTTC CASSPQRVRQGGGYTF
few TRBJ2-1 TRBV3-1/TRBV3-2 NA TGTGCCAGCAGCCACTCTGATAGGGGCAATGAGCAGTTCTTC CASSHSDRGNEQFF
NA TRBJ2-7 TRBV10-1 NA TGCGCCAGCATTACGAAGATTCACGGGACTCTTGTGTACGAGCAGTACTTC CASITKIHGTLVYEQYF
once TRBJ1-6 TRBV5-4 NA TGTGCCAGCAGCTTGGGGACAGATAATTCACCCCTCCACTTT CASSLGTDNSPLHF
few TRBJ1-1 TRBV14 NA TGTGCCAGCAGCCAAGATCGGACAGCGAACACTGAAGCTTTCTTT CASSQDRTANTEAFF
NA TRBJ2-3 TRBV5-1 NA TGCGCCAGCAGATTCCGGGACACCACAGATACGCAGTATTTT CASRFRDTTDTQYF
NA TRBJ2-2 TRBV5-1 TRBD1 TGCGCCAGCAGCTTTGGAGGACAGGGGGCGACCGGGGAGCTGTTTTTT CASSFGGQGATGELFF
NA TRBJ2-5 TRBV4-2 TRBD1 TGTGCCAGCAGCCAGACGGACAGGGAGAAGGAGACCCAGTACTTC CASSQTDREKETQYF
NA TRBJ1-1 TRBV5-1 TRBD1 TGCGCCAGTTCTCGGACAGGGGGGAACACTGAAGCTTTCTTT CASSRTGGNTEAFF
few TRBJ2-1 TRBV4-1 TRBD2 TGCGCCAGCAGCCACCCGGGACTAGACGTTAATGAGCAGTTCTTC CASSHPGLDVNEQFF
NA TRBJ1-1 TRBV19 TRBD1 TGTGCCAGTAGCTGGACAGGGGGTCGCACTGAAGCTTTCTTT CASSWTGGRTEAFF
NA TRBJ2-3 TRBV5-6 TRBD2 TGTGCCAGCAGCCCGCCGGGTAGCGGGAGACATACGCAGTATTTT CASSPPGSGRHTQYF
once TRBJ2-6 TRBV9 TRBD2 TGTGCCAGCAGCCCACGACTAGCGGGAGAAAGGGCCAACGTCCTGACTTTC CASSPRLAGERANVLTF
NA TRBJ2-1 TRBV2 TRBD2 TGTGCCAGCAGTTATTCCCCACTAGCGGGAGTCTACAATGAGCAGTTCTTC CASSYSPLAGVYNEQFF
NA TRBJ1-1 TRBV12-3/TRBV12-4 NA TGTGCCAGCACCATGACAGAGAACACTGAAGCTTTCTTT CASTMTENTEAFF
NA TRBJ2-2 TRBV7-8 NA TGTGCCAGCCCCAGATTTGGGACTTCTGCGAACACCGGGGAGCTGTTTTTT CASPRFGTSANTGELFF
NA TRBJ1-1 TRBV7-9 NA TGTGCCAGCAGACCCCCCACCGGGGAGAACACTGAAGCTTTCTTT CASRPPTGENTEAFF
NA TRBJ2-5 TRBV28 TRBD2 TGTGCCAGCAGTTCAGGCGGGAGACTTCTCGAGACCCAGTACTTC CASSSGGRLLETQYF
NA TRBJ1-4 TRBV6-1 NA TGTGCCAGCAGTGCCGGAGGACAGCTAATTAATGAAAAACTGTTTTTT CASSAGGQLINEKLFF
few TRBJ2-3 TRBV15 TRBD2 TGTGCCACCAGCATTTCGACTAGCGGGGTAACAGATACGCAGTATTTT CATSISTSGVTDTQYF
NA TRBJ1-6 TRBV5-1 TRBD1 TGCGCCAGCAGGACAGGGGGGTCACCCCTCCACTTT CASRTGGSPLHF
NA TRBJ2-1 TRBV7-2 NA TGTGCCAGCAGCTCAGGGTCCTTCGGCACTCCGTTCTTC CASSSGSFGTPFF
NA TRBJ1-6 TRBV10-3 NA TGTGCCATCGGCGCGGGATCCTATAATTCACCCCTCCACTTT CAIGAGSYNSPLHF
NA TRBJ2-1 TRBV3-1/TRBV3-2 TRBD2 TGTGCCAGCAGCTCGAGAGGGGGAGTAGCGGGGTATTCGGACAATGAGCAGTTCTTC CASSSRGGVAGYSDNEQFF
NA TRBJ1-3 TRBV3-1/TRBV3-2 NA TGTGCCAGCAGCCACAGGGTCAAGGGAAACACCATATATTTT CASSHRVKGNTIYF
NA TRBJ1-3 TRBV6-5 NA TGTGCCAGCAAGCTATTGAGCTCTGGAAACACCATATATTTT CASKLLSSGNTIYF
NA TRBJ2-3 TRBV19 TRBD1 TGTGCCAGTAGTACACAGGGGGCCCTCACAGATACGCAGTATTTT CASSTQGALTDTQYF
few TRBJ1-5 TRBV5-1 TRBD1 TGCGCCAGCAGCACGGGACAGGATAGCAATCAGCCCCAGCATTTT CASSTGQDSNQPQHF
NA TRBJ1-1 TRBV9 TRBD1 TGTGCCAGCAGTGTAGGACAGGGGGGCACTGAAGCTTTCTTT CASSVGQGGTEAFF
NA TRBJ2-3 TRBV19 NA TGTGCCAGTAGTACCCTAGGGGTGGATACGCAGTATTTT CASSTLGVDTQYF
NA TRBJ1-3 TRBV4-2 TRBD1 TGTGCCAGCAGCCAACCGACAGGGAGCGGAAACACCATATATTTT CASSQPTGSGNTIYF
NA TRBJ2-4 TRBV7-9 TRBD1 TGTGCCAGCAGCTGGGGACAGGGGGTTAGCAGCATTCAGTACTTC CASSWGQGVSSIQYF
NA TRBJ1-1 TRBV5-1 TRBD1 TGCGCCAGCGGGTACGACCTAGACAGGGAGGCTTTCTTT CASGYDLDREAFF
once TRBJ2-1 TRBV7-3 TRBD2 TGTGCCAGCAGCTTAAGCGGGGGGGCTGGTGAGCAGTTCTTC CASSLSGGAGEQFF
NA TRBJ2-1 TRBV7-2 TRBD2 TGTGCCAGCAGCTTTGGACTAGCGGGCCTATCCTCCTACAATGAGCAGTTCTTC CASSFGLAGLSSYNEQFF
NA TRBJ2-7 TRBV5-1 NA TGCGCCAGCAGCCCCGGGCTAGCGACCGACGAGCAGTACTTC CASSPGLATDEQYF
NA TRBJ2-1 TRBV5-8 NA TGTGCCAGCAGCTTCTGGGGCCTTGGGCTGAGCTCCTACAATGAGCAGTTCTTC CASSFWGLGLSSYNEQFF
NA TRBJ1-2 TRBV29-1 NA TGCAGACCCACAGGGAATACTAACTATGGCTACACCTTC CRPTGNTNYGYTF
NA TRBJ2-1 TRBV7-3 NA TGTGCCAGCAGCTCCCCCCCCAGCAATGAGCAGTTCTTC CASSSPPSNEQFF
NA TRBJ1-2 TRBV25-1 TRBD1 TGTGCCAGCAGTGGCCGGGACAGGGGATACTATGGCTACACCTTC CASSGRDRGYYGYTF
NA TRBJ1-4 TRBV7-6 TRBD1 TGTGCCAGCAGCCAGACGGACAGGGAAGAAGAAAAACTGTTTTTT CASSQTDREEEKLFF
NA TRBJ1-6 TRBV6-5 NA TGTGCCAGCACATCCTCCGGGTCAAATAATTCACCCCTCCACTTT CASTSSGSNNSPLHF
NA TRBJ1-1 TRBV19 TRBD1 TGTGCCAGTAGAGGACAGGGGGCGCTGGGAGCTTTCTTT CASRGQGALGAFF
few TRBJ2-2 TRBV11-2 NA TGTGCCAGCCCGAGGACAGCGGACACCGGGGAGCTGTTTTTT CASPRTADTGELFF
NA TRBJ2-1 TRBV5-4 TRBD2 TGTGCCAGCAGCCTCCCACTAGCGGGGAACAATGAGCAGTTCTTC CASSLPLAGNNEQFF
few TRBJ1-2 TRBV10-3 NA TGTGCCATCAGTGAAGGGAGGGGAGACTACACCTTC CAISEGRGDYTF
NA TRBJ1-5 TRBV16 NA TGTGCCAGCAGCCAAAGTACAGGGTCAAATCAGCCCCAGCATTTT CASSQSTGSNQPQHF
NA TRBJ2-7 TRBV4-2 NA TGTGCCAGCAGCCAAGATTTAATGGGACTCGGGACGGGAGCCTACGAGCAGTACTTC CASSQDLMGLGTGAYEQYF
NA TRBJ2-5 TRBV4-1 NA TGCGCCAGCAGCCAAGACAACTTCCGAATCGGGACCCAGTACTTC CASSQDNFRIGTQYF
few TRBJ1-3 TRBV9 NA TGTGCCAGTAGGAGTAACTCTGGAAACACCATATATTTT CASRSNSGNTIYF
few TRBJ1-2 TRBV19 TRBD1 TGTGCCAGTAGTAGGGACAGGGAGGCCTATGGCTACACCTTC CASSRDREAYGYTF
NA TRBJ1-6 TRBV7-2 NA TGTGCCAGCAGCTACCTGGTGCGGGATTCACCCCTCCACTTT CASSYLVRDSPLHF